The source of this TCR beta chain is a study of Graves' ophthalmopathy and Graves' hyperthyroidism. The sample holds many counts of this clonotype. Its antigen is not identified. The study, taken as a whole, reports: Between ophthalmopathy and stable hyperthyroidism, a 13-signature model drew a separation with approximately 87% sensitivity and just under 83% specificity. Also, most clonotypes expanded in the thyroid above 0.001 frequency appeared in blood.

Orbital computed tomography, together with clinical symptoms, serum thyroxine, TRAb and thyroid ultrasound, was used for diagnosis. The germline gives CDR1 MDHEN, CDR2 SYDVKM. Trimming took off 6 bases at V and 2 bases at J, with 19 bases between the two ends. CDR3 length: 17 amino acids. Amplified TCR beta CDR3 regions were obtained using RNA transcripts as template. RT-PCR in the first round used HTBI primers; a second-round multiplex PCR followed. Each CDR3 protein gets one entry after TCRdb re-called the multiplex PCR reads with MiXCR. The sample holds about 620,000 distinct CDR3 sequences, over 20% seen once.

The rearrangement links TRBV28 to TRBJ2-2; tentatively, D is TRBD1 (5 bases). What was sequenced was peripheral blood. The receptor comes from a young woman with stable Graves' hyperthyroidism. Some clones in this sample may be carry-over from other donors' samples. The CDR3 DNA follows: TGTGCCAGCAGCCCGGTTCCATTAACAGGCAACACCGGGGAGCTGTTTTTT. It yields the protein CASSPVPLTGNTGELFF.